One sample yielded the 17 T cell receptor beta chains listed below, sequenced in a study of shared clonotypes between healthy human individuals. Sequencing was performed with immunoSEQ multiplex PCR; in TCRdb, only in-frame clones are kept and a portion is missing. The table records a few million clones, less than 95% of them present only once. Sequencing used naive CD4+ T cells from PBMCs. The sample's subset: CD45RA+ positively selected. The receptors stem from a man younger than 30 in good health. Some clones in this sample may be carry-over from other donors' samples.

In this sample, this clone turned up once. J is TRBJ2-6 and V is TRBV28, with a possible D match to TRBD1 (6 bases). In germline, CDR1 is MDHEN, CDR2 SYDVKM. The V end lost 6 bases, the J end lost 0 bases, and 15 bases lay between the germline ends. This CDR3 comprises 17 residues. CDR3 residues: CASSPPQGSSGANVLTF. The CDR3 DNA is TGTGCCAGCAGCCCTCCCCAGGGGAGCTCTGGGGCCAACGTCCTGACTTTC. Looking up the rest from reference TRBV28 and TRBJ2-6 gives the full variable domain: DVKVTQSSRYLVKRTGEKVFLECVQDMDHENMFWYRQDPGLGLRLIYFSYDVKMKEKGDIPEGYSVSREKKERFSLILESASTNQTSMYLCASSPPQGSSGANVLTFGAGSRLTVL.

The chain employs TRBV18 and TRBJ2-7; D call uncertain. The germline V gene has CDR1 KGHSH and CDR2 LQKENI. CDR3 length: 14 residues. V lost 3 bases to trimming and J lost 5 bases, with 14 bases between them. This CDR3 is CASSPALPPNEQYF. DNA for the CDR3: TGTGCCAGCTCACCGGCCCTTCCACCGAACGAGCAGTACTTC.

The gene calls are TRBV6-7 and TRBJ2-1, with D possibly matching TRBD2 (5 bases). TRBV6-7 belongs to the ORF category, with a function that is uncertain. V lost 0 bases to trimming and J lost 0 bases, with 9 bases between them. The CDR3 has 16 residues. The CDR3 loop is CASSYSPGISYNEQFF. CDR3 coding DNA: TGTGCCAGCAGTTACTCTCCGGGGATCTCCTACAATGAGCAGTTCTTC.

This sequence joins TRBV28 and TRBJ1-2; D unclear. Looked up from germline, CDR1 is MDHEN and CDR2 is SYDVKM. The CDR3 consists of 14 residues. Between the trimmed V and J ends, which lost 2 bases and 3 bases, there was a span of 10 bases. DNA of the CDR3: TGTGCCAGCAGTTTAGAGGCGGGTTACTATGGCTACACCTTC. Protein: CASSLEAGYYGYTF.

The CDR3 spells CASRASGTGPQGNIQYF. The DNA for the CDR3 is TGTGCCAGCAGGGCCTCCGGGACAGGCCCTCAAGGAAACATTCAGTACTTC. V gene TRBV28 combines with J gene TRBJ2-4, with 8 nucleotides matching TRBD1. The trim removed 6 bases at V and 6 bases at J, leaving 16 bases unmatched. Germline assignment: CDR1 MDHEN and CDR2 SYDVKM. The CDR3 has 17 residues. The full variable domain, completed using reference TRBV28 and TRBJ2-4, is DVKVTQSSRYLVKRTGEKVFLECVQDMDHENMFWYRQDPGLGLRLIYFSYDVKMKEKGDIPEGYSVSREKKERFSLILESASTNQTSMYLCASRASGTGPQGNIQYFGAGTRLSVL.

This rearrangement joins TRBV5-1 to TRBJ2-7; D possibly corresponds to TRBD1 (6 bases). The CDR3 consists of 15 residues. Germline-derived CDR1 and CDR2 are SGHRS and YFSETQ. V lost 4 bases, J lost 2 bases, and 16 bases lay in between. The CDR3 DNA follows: TGCGCCAGCAGCATCGAGGGGGACCCGACCTACGAGCAGTACTTC. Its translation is CASSIEGDPTYEQYF.

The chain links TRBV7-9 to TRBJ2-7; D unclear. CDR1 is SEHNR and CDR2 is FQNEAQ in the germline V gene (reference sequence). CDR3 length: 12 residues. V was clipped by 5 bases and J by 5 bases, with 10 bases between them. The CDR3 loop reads CASSTTVHEQYF. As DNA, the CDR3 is TGTGCCAGCAGCACCACCGTACACGAGCAGTACTTC.

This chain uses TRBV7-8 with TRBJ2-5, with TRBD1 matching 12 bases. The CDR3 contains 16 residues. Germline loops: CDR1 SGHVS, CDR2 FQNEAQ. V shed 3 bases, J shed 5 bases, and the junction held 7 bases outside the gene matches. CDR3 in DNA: TGTGCCAGCAGCTTCTCCGGGACAGGGGGCTTGGAGACCCAGTACTTC. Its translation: CASSFSGTGGLETQYF.

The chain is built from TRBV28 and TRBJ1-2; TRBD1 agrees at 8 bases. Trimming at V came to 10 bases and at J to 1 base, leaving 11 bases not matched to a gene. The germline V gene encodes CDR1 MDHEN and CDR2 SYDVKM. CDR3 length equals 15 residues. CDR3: CATDYNRGGNYGYTF. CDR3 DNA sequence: TGTGCCACCGATTACAACAGGGGGGGTAACTATGGCTACACCTTC.

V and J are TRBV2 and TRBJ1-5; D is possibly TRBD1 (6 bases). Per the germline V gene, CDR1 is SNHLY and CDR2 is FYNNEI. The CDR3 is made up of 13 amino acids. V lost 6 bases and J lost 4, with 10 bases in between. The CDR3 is CASRPRGNQPQHF. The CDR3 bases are TGTGCCAGCAGGCCCAGGGGAAATCAGCCCCAGCATTTT.

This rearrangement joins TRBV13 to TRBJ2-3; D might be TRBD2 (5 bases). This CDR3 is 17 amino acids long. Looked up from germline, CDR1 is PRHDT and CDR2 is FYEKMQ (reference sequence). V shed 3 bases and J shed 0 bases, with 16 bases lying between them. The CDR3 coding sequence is TGTGCCAGCAGCTTCACGGGATTCGAAGAGAGCACAGATACGCAGTATTTT. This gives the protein CASSFTGFEESTDTQYF.

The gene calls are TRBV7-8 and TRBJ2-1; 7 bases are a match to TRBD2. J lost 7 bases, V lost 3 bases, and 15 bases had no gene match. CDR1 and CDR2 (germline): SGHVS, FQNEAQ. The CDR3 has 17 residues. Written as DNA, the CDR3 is TGTGCCAGCAGCTTCCGACGCGTGAGTGGCGGGAGTAATGAGCAGTTCTTC. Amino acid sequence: CASSFRRVSGGSNEQFF.

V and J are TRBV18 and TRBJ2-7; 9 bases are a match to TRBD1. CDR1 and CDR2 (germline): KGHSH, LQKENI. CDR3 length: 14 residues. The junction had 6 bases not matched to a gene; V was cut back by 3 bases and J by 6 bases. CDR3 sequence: CASSPGTDRGEQYF. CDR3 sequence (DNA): TGTGCCAGCTCACCGGGGACGGACAGGGGCGAGCAGTACTTC. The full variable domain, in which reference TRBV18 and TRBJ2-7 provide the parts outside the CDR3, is NAGVMQNPRHLVRRRGQEARLRCSPMKGHSHVYWYRQLPEEGLKFMVYLQKENIIDESGMPKERFSAEFPKEGPSILRIQQVVRGDSAAYFCASSPGTDRGEQYFGPGTRLTVT.

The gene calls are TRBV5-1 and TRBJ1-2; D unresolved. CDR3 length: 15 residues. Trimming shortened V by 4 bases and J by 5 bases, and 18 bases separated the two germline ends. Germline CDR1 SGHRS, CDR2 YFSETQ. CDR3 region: CASSPEGEIGYGYTF. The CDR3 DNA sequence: TGCGCCAGCAGCCCGGAAGGTGAGATCGGGTATGGCTACACCTTC.

CDR3 loop: CASSVDSPGAYEQYF. Written as DNA, the CDR3 is TGTGCCAGCAGCGTAGATAGCCCGGGGGCCTACGAGCAGTACTTC. V usage is TRBV9 and J usage is TRBJ2-7, with D perhaps TRBD2 (6 bases). V lost 0 bases and J lost 2, with 12 bases in between. CDR1 is SGDLS, CDR2 YYNGEE, per germline. The CDR3 has 15 amino acids.

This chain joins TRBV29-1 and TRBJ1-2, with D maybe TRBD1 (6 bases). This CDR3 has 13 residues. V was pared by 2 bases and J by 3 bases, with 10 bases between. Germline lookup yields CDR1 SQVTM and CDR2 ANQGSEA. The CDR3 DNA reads TGCAGCGTTGAACGACAGGTTGACTATGGCTACACCTTC. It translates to CSVERQVDYGYTF.

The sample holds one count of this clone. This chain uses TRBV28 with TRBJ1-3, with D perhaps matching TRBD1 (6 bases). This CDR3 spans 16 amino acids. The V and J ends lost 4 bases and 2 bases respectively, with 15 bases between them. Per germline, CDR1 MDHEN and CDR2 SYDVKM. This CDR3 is CASSSRAGGAGNTIYF. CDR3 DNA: TGTGCCAGCAGTTCGCGGGCGGGGGGCGCTGGAAACACCATATATTTT. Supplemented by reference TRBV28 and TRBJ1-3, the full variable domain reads DVKVTQSSRYLVKRTGEKVFLECVQDMDHENMFWYRQDPGLGLRLIYFSYDVKMKEKGDIPEGYSVSREKKERFSLILESASTNQTSMYLCASSSRAGGAGNTIYFGEGSWLTVV.